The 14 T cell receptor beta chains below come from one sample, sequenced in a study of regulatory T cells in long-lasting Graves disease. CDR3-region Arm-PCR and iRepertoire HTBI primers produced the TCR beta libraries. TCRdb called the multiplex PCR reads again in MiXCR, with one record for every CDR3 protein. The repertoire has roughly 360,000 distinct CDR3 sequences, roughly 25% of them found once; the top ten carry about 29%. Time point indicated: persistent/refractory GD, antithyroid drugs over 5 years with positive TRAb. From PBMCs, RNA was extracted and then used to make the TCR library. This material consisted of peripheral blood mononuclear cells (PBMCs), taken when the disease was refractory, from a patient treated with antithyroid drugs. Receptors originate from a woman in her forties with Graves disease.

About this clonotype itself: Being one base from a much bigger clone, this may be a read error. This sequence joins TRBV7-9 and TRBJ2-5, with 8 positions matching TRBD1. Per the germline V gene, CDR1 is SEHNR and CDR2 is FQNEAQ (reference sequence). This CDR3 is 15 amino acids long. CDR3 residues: CARSLKGQAVETQYF. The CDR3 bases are TGTGCCCGCAGCTTAAAGGGACAGGCTGTAGAGACCCAGTACTTC.

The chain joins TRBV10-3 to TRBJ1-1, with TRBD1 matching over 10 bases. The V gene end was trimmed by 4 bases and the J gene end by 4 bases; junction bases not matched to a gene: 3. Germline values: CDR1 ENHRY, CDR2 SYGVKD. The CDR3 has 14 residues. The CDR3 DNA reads TGTGCCATCAGTGGACGGACAGGGGGCACTGAAGCTTTCTTT. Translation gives CAISGRTGGTEAFF.

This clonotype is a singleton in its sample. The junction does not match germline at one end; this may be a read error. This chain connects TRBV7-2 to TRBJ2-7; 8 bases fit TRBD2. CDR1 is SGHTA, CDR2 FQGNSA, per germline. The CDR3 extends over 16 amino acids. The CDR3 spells CARSLALSGTGGEQYF. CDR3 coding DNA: TGTGCCCGCAGCTTAGCGCTTTCAGGGACGGGGGGGGAGCAGTACTTC. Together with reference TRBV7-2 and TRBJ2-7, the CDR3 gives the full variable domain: GAGVSQSPSNKVTEKGKDVELRCDPISGHTALYWYRQSLGQGLEFLIYFQGNSAPDKSGLPSDRFSAERTGGSVSTLTIQRTQQEDSAVYLCARSLALSGTGGEQYFGPGTRLTVT.

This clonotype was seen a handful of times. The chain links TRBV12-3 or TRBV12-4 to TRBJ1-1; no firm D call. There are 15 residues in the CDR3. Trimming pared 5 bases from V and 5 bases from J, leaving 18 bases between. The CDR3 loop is CASSPFEGWGTEAFF. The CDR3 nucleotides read TGTGCCAGCAGTCCCTTTGAGGGCTGGGGTACTGAAGCTTTCTTT.

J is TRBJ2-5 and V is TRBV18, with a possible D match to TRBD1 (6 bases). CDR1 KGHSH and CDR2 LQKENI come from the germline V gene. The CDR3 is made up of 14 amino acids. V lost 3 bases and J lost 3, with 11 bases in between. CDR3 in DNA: TGTGCCAGCTCACCCGTGACAGGCGAAGAGACCCAGTACTTC. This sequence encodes CASSPVTGEETQYF.

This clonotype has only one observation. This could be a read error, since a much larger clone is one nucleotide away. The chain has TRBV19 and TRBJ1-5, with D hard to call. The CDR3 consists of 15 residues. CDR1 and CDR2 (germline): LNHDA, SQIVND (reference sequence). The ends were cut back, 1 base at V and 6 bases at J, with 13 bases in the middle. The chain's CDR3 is CASSIGAWNSQPQHF. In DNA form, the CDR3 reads TGTGCCAGTAGTATAGGGGCTTGGAACAGTCAGCCCCAGCATTTT.

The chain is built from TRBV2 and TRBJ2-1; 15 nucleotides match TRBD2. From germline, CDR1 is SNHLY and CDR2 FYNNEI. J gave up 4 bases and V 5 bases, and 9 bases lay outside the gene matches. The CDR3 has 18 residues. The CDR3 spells CASSFRTSGRGRYNEQFF. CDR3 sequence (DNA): TGTGCCAGCAGTTTCCGGACTAGCGGGAGGGGGAGGTACAATGAGCAGTTCTTC. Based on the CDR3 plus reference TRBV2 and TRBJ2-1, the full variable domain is EPEVTQTPSHQVTQMGQEVILRCVPISNHLYFYWYRQILGQKVEFLVSFYNNEISEKSEIFDDQFSVERPDGSNFTLKIRSTKLEDSAMYFCASSFRTSGRGRYNEQFFGPGTRLTVL.

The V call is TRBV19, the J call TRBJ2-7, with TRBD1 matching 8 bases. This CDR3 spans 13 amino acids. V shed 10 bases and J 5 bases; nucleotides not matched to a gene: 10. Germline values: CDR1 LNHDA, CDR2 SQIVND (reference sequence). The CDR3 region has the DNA TGTGCCACCTCCGGGACAGGTCGAAACGAGCAGTACTTC. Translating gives CATSGTGRNEQYF.

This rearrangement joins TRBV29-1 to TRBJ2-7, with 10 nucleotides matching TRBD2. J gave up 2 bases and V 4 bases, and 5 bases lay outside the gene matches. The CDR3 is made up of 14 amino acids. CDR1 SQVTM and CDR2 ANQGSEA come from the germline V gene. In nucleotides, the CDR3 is TGCAGCGTTGGGACTAGCGGAAAAACCTACGAGCAGTACTTC. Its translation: CSVGTSGKTYEQYF.

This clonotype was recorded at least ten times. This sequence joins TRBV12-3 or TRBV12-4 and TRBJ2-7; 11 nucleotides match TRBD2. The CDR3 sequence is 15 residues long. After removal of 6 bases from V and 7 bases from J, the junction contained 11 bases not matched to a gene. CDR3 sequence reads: CASSRNSGRAEEQYF. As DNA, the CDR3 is TGTGCCAGCAGCCGAAATAGCGGGAGGGCCGAAGAGCAGTACTTC.

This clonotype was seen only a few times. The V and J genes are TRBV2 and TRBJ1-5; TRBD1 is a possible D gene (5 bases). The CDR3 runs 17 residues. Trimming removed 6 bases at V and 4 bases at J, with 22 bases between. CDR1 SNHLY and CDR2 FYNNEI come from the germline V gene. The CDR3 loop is CASRTRPIDKGNQPQHF. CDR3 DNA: TGTGCCAGCAGGACTCGGCCGATCGACAAGGGGAATCAGCCCCAGCATTTT.

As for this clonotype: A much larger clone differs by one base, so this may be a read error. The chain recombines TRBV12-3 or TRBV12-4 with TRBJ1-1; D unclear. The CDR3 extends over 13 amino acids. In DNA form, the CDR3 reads TGTGCCAGCAGACTGGGCGCCATATTTGAAACTTTCTTT. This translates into CASRLGAIFETFF.

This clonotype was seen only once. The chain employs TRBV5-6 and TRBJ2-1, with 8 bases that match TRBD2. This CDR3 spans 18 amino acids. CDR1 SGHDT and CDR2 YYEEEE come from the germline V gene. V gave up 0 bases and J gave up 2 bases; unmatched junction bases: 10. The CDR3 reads CASSLAGWREVPYNEQFF. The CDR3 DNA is TGTGCCAGCAGCTTGGCGGGTTGGCGGGAGGTACCCTACAATGAGCAGTTCTTC.

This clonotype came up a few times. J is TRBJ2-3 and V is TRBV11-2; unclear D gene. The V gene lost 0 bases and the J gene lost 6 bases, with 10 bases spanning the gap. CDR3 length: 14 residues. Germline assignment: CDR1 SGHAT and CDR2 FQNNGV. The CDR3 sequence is CASSLEFLRDTQYF. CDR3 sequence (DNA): TGTGCCAGCAGCTTAGAGTTTTTGAGGGATACGCAGTATTTT.